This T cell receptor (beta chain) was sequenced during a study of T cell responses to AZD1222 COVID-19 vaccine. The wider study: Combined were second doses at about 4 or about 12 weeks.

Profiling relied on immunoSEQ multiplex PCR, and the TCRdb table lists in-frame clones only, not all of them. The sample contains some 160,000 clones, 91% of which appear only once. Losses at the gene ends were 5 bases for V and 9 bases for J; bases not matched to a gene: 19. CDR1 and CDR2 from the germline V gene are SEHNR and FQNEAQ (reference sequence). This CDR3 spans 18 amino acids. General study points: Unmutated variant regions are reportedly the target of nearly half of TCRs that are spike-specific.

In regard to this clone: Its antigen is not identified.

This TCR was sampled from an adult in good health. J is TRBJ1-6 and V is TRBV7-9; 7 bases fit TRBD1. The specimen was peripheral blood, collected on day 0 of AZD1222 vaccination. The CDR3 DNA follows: TGTGCCAGCAGCCCCCAACCCGGGACAGAAAAGGGGGTTTCACCCCTCCACTTT. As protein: CASSPQPGTEKGVSPLHF.